Below are 8 T cell receptor beta chains sequenced from a single sample in a study of blood T cell repertoires in COVID-19. The data were produced by immunoSEQ multiplex PCR, yet TCRdb's version contains in-frame clones alone and is incomplete. Here the sample spans about 210,000 clones, approximately 80% being singletons. The sequenced material came from peripheral blood. These receptors were collected from a man between 50 and 59 years old with active or convalescent COVID-19.

This chain uses TRBV5-1 with TRBJ1-3, with a possible D match to TRBD1 (6 bases). The V and J ends lost 0 bases and 4 bases respectively, with 14 bases between them. This CDR3 is built from 16 residues. CDR1 SGHRS and CDR2 YFSETQ come from the germline V gene. The CDR3 here is CASSLAWQGSGNTIYF. The DNA of the CDR3 is TGCGCCAGCAGCTTGGCTTGGCAGGGGTCCGGAAACACCATATATTTT.

This sequence joins TRBV2 and TRBJ1-2, with 8 bases that match TRBD1. This CDR3 contains 16 residues. Germline V CDR1 and CDR2: SNHLY, FYNNEI. Unmatched junction bases numbered 10, after V lost 5 bases and J lost 2 bases. The CDR3 protein is CASSSPGGQVNYGYTF. In DNA form, the CDR3 reads TGTGCCAGCAGTTCCCCGGGGGGACAGGTGAACTATGGCTACACCTTC. The variable domain in full, with the rest retrieved from reference TRBV2 and TRBJ1-2, is EPEVTQTPSHQVTQMGQEVILRCVPISNHLYFYWYRQILGQKVEFLVSFYNNEISEKSEIFDDQFSVERPDGSNFTLKIRSTKLEDSAMYFCASSSPGGQVNYGYTFGSGTRLTVV.

The V and J genes are TRBV4-2 and TRBJ1-1, with 11 bases matching TRBD1. The CDR3 consists of 13 residues. Germline CDR1 is LGHNA and CDR2 is YNFKEQ. J gave up 11 bases and V 1 base, and 3 bases lay outside the gene matches. The CDR3: CASSQGTGGLAFF. CDR3 bases: TGTGCCAGCAGCCAAGGGACAGGGGGCTTGGCTTTCTTT.

This sequence joins TRBV5-1 and TRBJ2-3, with 9 bases fitting TRBD1. Germline assignment: CDR1 SGHRS and CDR2 YFSETQ. Trimming at V came to 6 bases and at J to 5 bases, leaving 10 bases not matched to a gene. The CDR3 covers 15 residues. CDR3 region: CASKLGDRAGDTQYF. CDR3 nucleotide sequence: TGCGCCAGCAAGCTGGGGGACAGGGCGGGAGATACGCAGTATTTT.

The chain links TRBV4-3 to TRBJ2-1; D may be TRBD1 (6 bases). Per the germline V gene, CDR1 is LGHNA and CDR2 is YSLEER. The ends were cut back, 0 bases at V and 5 bases at J, with 17 bases in the middle. The CDR3 length is 17 residues. The CDR3 coding sequence is TGCGCCAGCAGCCAAGATCTAATTCAGGGGCGAGACAATGAGCAGTTCTTC. Translated: CASSQDLIQGRDNEQFF.

J is TRBJ2-2 and V is TRBV7-2, with TRBD2 matching over 8 bases. J was trimmed by 4 bases and V by 5 bases; bases with no gene match: 6. The CDR3 totals 15 residues. The germline V gene has CDR1 SGHTA and CDR2 FQGNSA. CDR3 region: CASSPPSGGTGELFF. DNA of the CDR3: TGTGCCAGCAGCCCCCCGAGCGGGGGCACCGGGGAGCTGTTTTTT.

The genes are TRBV18 and TRBJ2-2; 8 bases fit TRBD1. The CDR3 totals 17 residues. Trimming cost V 2 bases and J 7 bases; bases outside gene matches: 12. CDR1 is KGHSH and CDR2 is LQKENI in the germline V gene. The CDR3 sequence: CASSPSGQVLLGGELFF. In DNA, the CDR3 is TGTGCCAGCTCACCATCGGGACAGGTTCTTCTAGGCGGGGAGCTGTTTTTT.

In this sample, this clone turned up once. The chain joins TRBV28 to TRBJ2-4; D might be TRBD2 (7 bases). CDR3 length: 18 residues. V lost 1 base, J lost 0 bases, and 16 bases lay in between. The germline V gene encodes CDR1 MDHEN and CDR2 SYDVKM. The CDR3 DNA reads as TGTGCCAGCAGTTTATCGGGGGGCCTCATTCTAGCCAAAAACATTCAGTACTTC. Translating it yields CASSLSGGLILAKNIQYF.